The 29 T cell receptor beta chains in this list originate from one sample, sequenced in a study of Ad26.COV2.S vaccination and SARS-CoV-2 variants. Stated treatment: about 20 received Ad26.COV2.S at low or high dose, single or two shots; roughly 5 received placebo; per-sample allocation not given. At day 63 after the first vaccine or placebo injection, samples were drawn. Clones were read by immunoSEQ multiplex PCR, and TCRdb kept only the in-frame ones, dropping some. The sample has about 400,000 clones, approximately 88% seen once. Sequenced here: peripheral blood, sampled in a trial of Ad26.COV2.S vaccine versus placebo. These receptors all come from a person between 18 and 65 years old who received the Ad26.COV2.S COVID-19 vaccine or a placebo.

The rearrangement links TRBV27 to TRBJ1-5; tentatively, D is TRBD1 (6 bases). CDR1 and CDR2 (germline): MNHEY, SMNVEV (reference sequence). With 5 bases removed from V and 4 bases from J, the gap between germline ends came to 12 bases. The CDR3 has 14 residues. The CDR3 is CASSPETGNQPQHF. Here the CDR3 DNA reads TGTGCCAGCAGTCCCGAAACAGGGAATCAGCCCCAGCATTTT.

This rearrangement joins TRBV29-1 to TRBJ2-5; 9 nucleotides match TRBD2. The germline V gene encodes CDR1 SQVTM and CDR2 ANQGSEA. CDR3 length: 12 amino acids. Trimming cost V 6 bases and J 5 bases; bases outside gene matches: 4. In nucleotides, the CDR3 is TGCAGCGTGGGACTAGCCTTGGAGACCCAGTACTTC. This encodes CSVGLALETQYF.

The rearrangement links TRBV11-2 to TRBJ2-1; the D is unclear. V was pared by 4 bases and J by 0 bases, with 13 bases between. Germline loops: CDR1 SGHAT, CDR2 FQNNGV. CDR3 length equals 16 residues. The CDR3 DNA follows: TGTGCCAGCAGCTATCTAGGCAGGAGCTCCTACAATGAGCAGTTCTTC. Residues: CASSYLGRSSYNEQFF.

This clone was seen more than once but under ten times. The chain joins TRBV29-1 to TRBJ2-3; D not certain. The CDR3 has 12 residues. V gave up 4 bases and J gave up 3 bases, with 8 bases separating them. CDR1 and CDR2 from the germline V gene are SQVTM and ANQGSEA. The CDR3 DNA reads TGCAGCGTTGCAAGACTTACAGATACGCAGTATTTT. This gives the protein CSVARLTDTQYF.

The V gene is TRBV19, the J gene TRBJ2-3; D ambiguous. This CDR3 is built from 13 residues. V lost 5 bases, J lost 1 base, and 7 bases lay in between. CDR1 and CDR2 (germline): LNHDA, SQIVND (reference sequence). CDR3 loop: CASSLSGTDTQYF. CDR3 nucleotides: TGTGCCAGTAGTCTGTCTGGCACAGATACGCAGTATTTT.

A single count supports this clone. The chain is built from TRBV6-1 and TRBJ1-2; D might be TRBD1 (6 bases). Germline V CDR1 and CDR2: MNHNS, SASEGT. V dropped 0 bases and J dropped 8 bases, with 16 bases sitting between them. This CDR3 has 15 amino acids. CDR3 nucleotides: TGTGCCAGCAGTGAAGCGCAGGGGCCCTGGACGGGCTACACCTTC. Amino acids: CASSEAQGPWTGYTF.

CDR3 DNA: TGTGCCAGCAGCACACCGGGACTCCCCGGCACAGATACGCAGTATTTT. It specifies CASSTPGLPGTDTQYF. The chain employs TRBV5-4 and TRBJ2-3, with a weak D call TRBD2 (6 bases). V lost 4 bases, J lost 1 base, and 16 bases lay in between. Germline CDR1 and CDR2: SGHNT and YYREEE (reference sequence). CDR3 length: 16 residues.

The chain combines TRBV7-9 with TRBJ1-6, with D unresolved. The CDR3 extends over 13 amino acids. Germline V CDR1 and CDR2: SEHNR, FQNEAQ (reference sequence). The germline V and J ends were trimmed by 11 bases and 11 bases, with 19 bases remaining between them. The CDR3, as DNA: TGTGCCGGAGTAGACGGGGAAGGAGCACCCCTCCACTTT. This sequence encodes CAGVDGEGAPLHF.

V usage is TRBV6-2 or TRBV6-3 and J usage is TRBJ2-7, with D perhaps assigned TRBD1 or TRBD2 (5 bases each). The CDR3 is 14 residues long. The V gene lost 5 bases and the J gene lost 4 bases, with 15 bases spanning the gap. Germline CDR1 reads MNHEY; CDR2 reads SVGEGT. In DNA form, the CDR3 reads TGTGCCAGCAGTAAGGGGACCAGCAGATACGAGCAGTACTTC. Translating gives CASSKGTSRYEQYF.

This chain connects TRBV5-1 to TRBJ2-7; 9 nucleotides align to TRBD1. CDR1 SGHRS and CDR2 YFSETQ come from the germline V gene. This CDR3 has 14 amino acids. Losses at the gene ends were 5 bases for V and 2 bases for J; bases not matched to a gene: 5. The DNA for the CDR3 is TGCGCCAGCAGTTTCGACAGGGGGGCCTACGAGCAGTACTTC. Translating it yields CASSFDRGAYEQYF.

This chain connects TRBV28 to TRBJ2-3; tentative D call: TRBD1 (6 bases). The CDR3 is made up of 15 amino acids. The V gene lost 6 bases and the J gene lost 0 bases, with 13 bases spanning the gap. Germline loops: CDR1 MDHEN, CDR2 SYDVKM. The CDR3 DNA sequence: TGTGCCAGCAGGCCTAGGGGGATTAGCACAGATACGCAGTATTTT. Its translation is CASRPRGISTDTQYF.

The gene calls are TRBV11-2 and TRBJ2-7; 15 nucleotides line up with TRBD2. The V gene's germline CDR1 is SGHAT and CDR2 FQNNGV. This CDR3 region has 17 residues. V gave up 6 bases and J gave up 1 base; unmatched junction bases: 7. The CDR3 is CASRRTSGGDRSYEQYF. The CDR3 DNA sequence: TGTGCCAGCAGGCGGACTAGCGGGGGGGACCGGTCCTACGAGCAGTACTTC.

The rearrangement links TRBV4-3 to TRBJ2-1; D is ambiguous. The CDR3 contains 14 residues. CDR1 LGHNA and CDR2 YSLEER come from the germline V gene. Deletions cut 4 bases from V and 6 bases from J, with 13 bases between. Here the CDR3 DNA reads TGCGCCAGCAGCCCCTGGGCCCTGATCAATGAGCAGTTCTTC. This encodes CASSPWALINEQFF.

The rearrangement links TRBV28 to TRBJ2-7; possibly TRBD1 for D (6 bases). Trimming cost V 6 bases and J 6 bases, with 21 bases left between them. CDR3 size: 15 residues. Per the germline V gene, CDR1 is MDHEN and CDR2 is SYDVKM. The CDR3 loop reads CASSETGRSTFEQYF. Written as DNA, the CDR3 is TGTGCCAGCAGCGAGACAGGACGATCTACGTTCGAGCAGTACTTC.

This clone was counted between two and nine times. V usage is TRBV5-1 and J usage is TRBJ1-4; no firm D call. Between the trimmed V and J ends, which lost 0 bases and 8 bases, there was a span of 8 bases. The CDR3 totals 13 residues. Germline V lookup: CDR1 SGHRS, CDR2 YFSETQ. DNA for the CDR3: TGCGCCAGCAGCTTGGGTGGGGTAGAAAAACTGTTTTTT. As protein: CASSLGGVEKLFF.

The chain joins TRBV7-9 to TRBJ2-7; 7 bases line up with TRBD2. With V trimmed by 5 bases and J by 0 bases, 13 bases remained unmatched. This CDR3 comprises 17 residues. CDR1 is SEHNR and CDR2 is FQNEAQ in the germline V gene (reference sequence). CDR3 in amino acids: CASSVFPGTKSSYEQYF. In DNA, the CDR3 is TGTGCCAGCAGCGTCTTCCCCGGGACTAAAAGCTCCTACGAGCAGTACTTC. The full variable domain, its missing parts supplied by reference TRBV7-9 and TRBJ2-7, is DTGVSQNPRHKITKRGQNVTFRCDPISEHNRLYWYRQTLGQGPEFLTYFQNEAQLEKSRLLSDRFSAERPKGSFSTLEIQRTEQGDSAMYLCASSVFPGTKSSYEQYFGPGTRLTVT.

The V call is TRBV7-3, the J call TRBJ2-1; no definite D call. The germline CDR1 and CDR2 sequences are SGHTA and FQGTGA. The CDR3 has 13 residues. The V end was cut by 0 bases, the J end by 8 bases, with 8 bases between. CDR3 in amino acids: CASSLTRYHEQFF. The CDR3 coding sequence is TGTGCCAGCAGCTTAACTAGATATCATGAGCAGTTCTTC.

This clone has a count of ten or more. This chain uses TRBV29-1 with TRBJ2-1; 8 bases match TRBD1. V dropped 3 bases and J dropped 9; count of bases not matched to a gene: 10. The length of the CDR3 is 14 residues. Germline assignment: CDR1 SQVTM and CDR2 ANQGSEA. The CDR3 protein is CSVDGTGPSGEQFF. The CDR3 nucleotides read TGCAGCGTTGACGGGACAGGACCCTCGGGTGAGCAGTTCTTC.

This chain connects TRBV28 to TRBJ1-6; possible D gene TRBD1, 5 bases. V dropped 5 bases and J dropped 6 bases, with 11 bases sitting between them. CDR3 length equals 14 residues. Germline V gene sequence: CDR1 MDHEN, CDR2 SYDVKM. CDR3 residues: CASSTYRFNSPLHF. As DNA, the CDR3 is TGTGCCAGCAGTACCTACAGGTTTAATTCACCCCTCCACTTT.

This clone was detected only once. The V gene is TRBV6-5, the J gene TRBJ2-1; D call uncertain. CDR1 and CDR2 (germline): MNHEY, SVGAGI. V was clipped by 7 bases and J by 8 bases, with 9 bases between them. CDR3 length equals 11 residues. The CDR3 nucleotides read TGTGCCAGCACATCAAGGGATGAGCAGTTCTTC. It translates to CASTSRDEQFF.

The chain uses TRBV9 and TRBJ2-7; 8 bases map to TRBD1. V was clipped by 4 bases and J by 0 bases; unmatched bases: 6. Germline V CDR1 and CDR2: SGDLS, YYNGEE. This CDR3 has 15 residues. For the CDR3, the DNA is TGTGCCAGCAGCCCCGGACAGGGAATCTCCTACGAGCAGTACTTC. This sequence encodes CASSPGQGISYEQYF.

This chain joins TRBV27 and TRBJ1-1; TRBD1 agrees at 9 bases. After removal of 4 bases from V and 10 bases from J, the junction contained 10 bases not matched to a gene. Germline lookup yields CDR1 MNHEY and CDR2 SMNVEV (reference sequence). The CDR3 extends over 14 amino acids. The CDR3 here is CASSWTGEVEGAFF. For the CDR3, the DNA is TGTGCCAGCAGTTGGACAGGGGAAGTCGAGGGAGCTTTCTTT.

The V gene is TRBV6-5, the J gene TRBJ2-4, with TRBD1 identical over 7 bases. Germline-derived CDR1 and CDR2 are MNHEY and SVGAGI. The CDR3 is 15 residues long. With V trimmed by 6 bases and J by 9 bases, 14 bases remained unmatched. The CDR3 here is CASSTGTVSQGIQYF. The CDR3 DNA sequence: TGTGCCAGCAGCACCGGGACAGTGTCCCAAGGCATTCAGTACTTC.

This chain connects TRBV29-1 to TRBJ2-1; tentative D call: TRBD2 (6 bases). From germline, CDR1 is SQVTM and CDR2 ANQGSEA. Trimming removed 1 base from V and 6 bases from J, with 13 bases in between. This CDR3 contains 14 residues. The CDR3 region is CSVEGSGGANEQFF. The CDR3 coding sequence is TGCAGCGTTGAAGGGTCAGGAGGGGCCAATGAGCAGTTCTTC.

The sample holds a few counts of this clone. The chain employs TRBV24-1 and TRBJ1-5, with 9 positions matching TRBD1. V lost 4 bases to trimming and J lost 3 bases; unmatched junction nucleotides: 9. Germline V gene lookup returns CDR1 KGHDR and CDR2 SFDVKD. The CDR3 runs 17 residues. The CDR3 nucleotides read TGTGCCACCAGTGACGCTCACAGGGGGCCGGACAATCAGCCCCAGCATTTT. It encodes CATSDAHRGPDNQPQHF.

This chain links TRBV10-3 with TRBJ1-1, with 8 bases lining up with TRBD1. There are 14 residues in the CDR3. V gave up 6 bases and J gave up 1 base; unmatched junction bases: 4. The germline V gene encodes CDR1 ENHRY and CDR2 SYGVKD. The CDR3 loop is CAISRTGRNTEAFF. The CDR3 DNA reads TGTGCCATCAGCCGGACAGGGCGGAACACTGAAGCTTTCTTT.

The J gene is TRBJ2-5, the V gene TRBV19, with D hard to call. This CDR3 contains 11 residues. Trimming removed 5 bases from V and 5 bases from J, with 6 bases in between. Germline loops: CDR1 LNHDA, CDR2 SQIVND (reference sequence). The CDR3 DNA reads as TGTGCCAGTAGTGGGCTTGAGACCCAGTACTTC. Residues: CASSGLETQYF.

This clone was observed a handful of times. The J gene is TRBJ1-1, the V gene TRBV29-1, with 10 nucleotides matching TRBD1. Germline CDR1 is SQVTM and CDR2 is ANQGSEA. V shed 7 bases and J 5 bases; nucleotides not matched to a gene: 7. This CDR3 has 13 residues. CDR3 DNA sequence: TGCAGCGCCGTGACAGGGGGCGGGACTGAAGCTTTCTTT. Its translation is CSAVTGGGTEAFF. Complete variable domain (other parts from reference TRBV29-1 and TRBJ1-1): SAVISQKPSRDICQRGTSLTIQCQVDSQVTMMFWYRQQPGQSLTLIATANQGSEATYESGFVIDKFPISRPNLTFSTLTVSNMSPEDSSIYLCSAVTGGGTEAFFGQGTRLTVV.

The genes are TRBV4-1 and TRBJ2-7, with D hard to call. From germline, CDR1 is MGHRA and CDR2 YSYEKL. This CDR3 spans 14 amino acids. Trimming removed 5 bases from V and 5 bases from J, with 16 bases in between. CDR3: CASSTGPQWDEQYF. The CDR3 nucleotides read TGCGCCAGCAGCACCGGCCCACAATGGGACGAGCAGTACTTC.